The present TCR beta chain was sequenced within a study of blood T cell repertoires in COVID-19 (dated by TCRdb to the early 2020s). With respect to the entire study: Samples covering the acute and convalescent phases of COVID-19 were provided by collaborators in the United States, Italy and Spain. The prospective study material was composed of cDNA or gDNA derived from T cells, B-cell-depleted T cells, or PBMCs. Subjects who had been exposed to COVID-19, were actively infected with it, or had recovered from it provided the deeply sampled blood TCRbeta repertoires that made up the dataset. The repertoires were made available in a free public database intended to serve as a resource for research on the immune response to SARS-CoV-2. Samples were obtained from the ongoing ImmuneRACE study (first 160 participants) and from approximately 1,200 subjects provided by 6 global collaborators. The sample metadata nearly always contained a de-identified subject ID, COVID-19 status, age in years and sex. HLA class I and class II types, where available, came from metadata supplied by the sample provider rather than from assay-based typing. Broader findings and caveats from the paper: Clinical and demographic metadata were provided uncurated, with the amount varying by source and participant.

TCRbeta CDR3 regions were amplified from genomic DNA using the immunoSEQ Assay, a bias-controlled multiplex PCR. Processing in the source paper ran as follows. Within the assay, amplification of reference gene primers was used to estimate how many nucleated cells each sample contained. To quantify the absolute abundance of each unique TCRbeta CDR3 rearrangement, sequence reads were collapsed and filtered. For each sample, productive Simpson clonality was calculated as the square root of Simpson's diversity index across productive rearrangements. The source is immuneACCESS, and TCRdb retained only in-frame sequences with V and J called. Part of the clones is not carried over; for the studies checked, unresolved V genes explain less than half of this, and the remainder is unexplained. The DNA was the basis for D and trimming; V, J and clone size are from that table. Across this sample there are approximately 260,000 clones, with about 90% seen only once. Jointly, the top ten make up 2.5% to 3.5% of the sample.

Concerning this clone itself: Its antigen remains unidentified. Per-base qualities were not stored, and no clone one base away is much larger.

Enrolling through a virtual design, the prospective study's participants ranged in age from roughly 18 to 89 years and lived across roughly 24 United States geographic areas. Cohort assignment in the prospective study relied on participant-reported clinical history from a screening survey and a study questionnaire. Mobile phlebotomists in the prospective study collected whole blood, serum and a nasopharyngeal or oropharyngeal swab from every participant. Over an approximately 2-month period, participants in the prospective study had the option of providing additional blood draws and questionnaires. Prospective study blood samples were shipped either frozen or at room temperature before DNA extraction. The CDR3 numbers 16 residues from cysteine through phenylalanine. The kept DNA is CDR3 alone, 48 bases in frame from the first base. V gives up 5 bases and J gives up 1 base, and the segment between their germline ends measures 15 bases. CDR1 SEHNR and CDR2 FQNEAQ were looked up in the germline V gene (reference sequence).

The chain uses TRBV7-9 and TRBJ2-1, with a tentative D gene TRBD2 over 6 matching bases. The clonotype was recovered from a woman in her thirties or forties with acute COVID-19. The specimen sequenced was PBMCs or T cells enriched from blood (not recorded which). In nucleotides, the sequence is TGTGCCAGCAGCAAGATAGCGGACTCTTCCTACAATGAGCAGTTCTTC. This gives the protein CASSKIADSSYNEQFF. Extended through the reference TRBV7-9 and TRBJ2-1 proteins, this CDR3 yields the full variable domain: DTGVSQNPRHKITKRGQNVTFRCDPISEHNRLYWYRQTLGQGPEFLTYFQNEAQLEKSRLLSDRFSAERPKGSFSTLEIQRTEQGDSAMYLCASSKIADSSYNEQFFGPGTRLTVL.